The 30 T cell receptor beta chains presented below share a single source sample, sequenced in a study of PD-1 blockade in classical Hodgkin lymphoma. Relapse after autologous stem cell transplantation occurred in every patient, and brentuximab vedotin exposure varied. TCRdb's copy holds only in-frame clones and misses some; the assay was immunoSEQ multiplex PCR. The sample holds 100,000 to 120,000 clones; roughly nine tenths are singletons and the top ten take roughly 21%. Sequencing used peripheral blood mononuclear cells (PBMCs), obtained before the second cycle of nivolumab. The receptor set was obtained from a human donor with classical Hodgkin lymphoma.

This clone is a singleton in its sample. The rearrangement joins TRBV18 to TRBJ1-1, with D possibly matching TRBD1 (5 bases). Per the germline V gene, CDR1 is KGHSH and CDR2 is LQKENI. Trimming cost V 4 bases and J 0 bases, with 9 bases left between them. The CDR3 spans 14 residues. Written as DNA, the CDR3 is TGTGCCAGCTCACGACAGAATATGAACACTGAAGCTTTCTTT. Encoded protein: CASSRQNMNTEAFF.

V gene TRBV2 combines with J gene TRBJ2-7; unclear D gene. Per germline, CDR1 SNHLY and CDR2 FYNNEI. The CDR3 loop spans 12 amino acids. Trimming removed 4 bases from V and 4 bases from J, with 8 bases in between. CDR3 region: CASSGQEYEQYF. Here the CDR3 DNA reads TGTGCCAGCAGTGGACAAGAATACGAGCAGTACTTC.

V and J are TRBV5-1 and TRBJ2-5, with TRBD2 identical over 9 bases. The CDR3 spans 15 residues. CDR1 is SGHRS, CDR2 YFSETQ, per germline. V trimming: 4 bases; J trimming: 4 bases; junction bases outside the gene matches: 8. CDR3 in DNA: TGCGCCAGCAGCCCTGCAGCGGGAGGCCCAGAGACCCAGTACTTC. Encoded protein: CASSPAAGGPETQYF.

The V and J genes are TRBV27 and TRBJ1-4; 11 nucleotides line up with TRBD1. Germline CDR1 MNHEY, CDR2 SMNVEV (reference sequence). J gave up 8 bases and V 2 bases, and 7 bases lay outside the gene matches. The CDR3 covers 16 residues. The CDR3 DNA is TGTGCCAGCAGTTTAGAGGGACAGGGGGTTGGGGAAAAACTGTTTTTT. Translating gives CASSLEGQGVGEKLFF.

The CDR3 is CASSLGWAPGELFF. The CDR3, as DNA: TGTGCCAGCAGCTTAGGATGGGCACCCGGGGAGCTGTTTTTT. The chain couples TRBV13 to TRBJ2-2; D not resolved. Germline lookup yields CDR1 PRHDT and CDR2 FYEKMQ (reference sequence). Between the trimmed V and J ends, which lost 0 bases and 6 bases, there was a span of 8 bases. This CDR3 region has 14 residues.

Written as DNA, the CDR3 is TGCGCCAGCAGCCAAGATTGGGAGGGGGCCCAGCCCCAGCATTTT. It specifies CASSQDWEGAQPQHF. This chain uses TRBV4-3 with TRBJ1-5, with TRBD1 matching over 7 bases. Germline lookup yields CDR1 LGHNA and CDR2 YSLEER. With V trimmed by 0 bases and J by 7 bases, 6 bases remained unmatched. This CDR3 comprises 15 residues.

The rearrangement joins TRBV4-1 to TRBJ2-3; no clear D gene. V was trimmed by 0 bases and J by 4 bases, leaving 8 bases between them. Per the germline V gene, CDR1 is MGHRA and CDR2 is YSYEKL. The CDR3 spans 14 residues. CDR3 DNA: TGCGCCAGCAGCCAAGAACCGGGCGCAGATACGCAGTATTTT. The encoded protein is CASSQEPGADTQYF.

V and J are TRBV27 and TRBJ2-7; 7 nucleotides match TRBD2. This CDR3 contains 14 residues. CDR1 is MNHEY, CDR2 SMNVEV, per germline (reference sequence). With V trimmed by 6 bases and J by 0 bases, 5 bases remained unmatched. The CDR3 region is CASSVAGDSYEQYF. The CDR3 region has the DNA TGTGCCAGCAGCGTAGCGGGTGACTCCTACGAGCAGTACTTC.

The chain links TRBV6-1 to TRBJ2-7; the D is unclear. CDR3 length: 13 residues. Germline lookup yields CDR1 MNHNS and CDR2 SASEGT. The V end was cut by 4 bases, the J end by 3 bases, with 10 bases between. In DNA form, the CDR3 reads TGTGCCAGCAGTGGGACCGCACACTACGAGCAGTACTTC. This codes for CASSGTAHYEQYF.

The chain employs TRBV5-1 and TRBJ1-2, with D hard to call. Trimming left V 0 bases short and J 6 bases short, with 6 bases between. CDR1 SGHRS and CDR2 YFSETQ come from the germline V gene. This CDR3 has 12 amino acids. CDR3 coding DNA: TGCGCCAGCAGCTTGGCTCGGGATGGCTACACCTTC. Its protein product is CASSLARDGYTF.

The chain is built from TRBV6-1 and TRBJ2-3; 9 positions match TRBD2. V dropped 0 bases and J dropped 4; count of bases not matched to a gene: 8. The CDR3 spans 17 residues. Germline assignment: CDR1 MNHNS and CDR2 SASEGT. The CDR3 protein is CASSEALSGSRSDTQYF. DNA for the CDR3: TGTGCCAGCAGTGAAGCGCTTAGCGGGAGCCGGTCAGATACGCAGTATTTT.

CDR3 nucleotide sequence: TGTGCCAGCTCACGTACCGGGACAGGGTATGGCACTGAAGCTTTCTTT. Residues: CASSRTGTGYGTEAFF. This chain links TRBV18 with TRBJ1-1, with TRBD1 matching 9 bases. The V gene end was trimmed by 4 bases and the J gene end by 4 bases; junction bases not matched to a gene: 10. CDR3 length equals 16 residues. The germline gives CDR1 KGHSH, CDR2 LQKENI.

The chain is built from TRBV14 and TRBJ1-2, with 9 bases that match TRBD1. Germline lookup yields CDR1 SGHDN and CDR2 FVKESK. The CDR3 has 14 amino acids. V lost 4 bases to trimming and J lost 3 bases; unmatched junction nucleotides: 3. CDR3 protein: CASSRQGGDYGYTF. The CDR3 nucleotides are TGTGCCAGCAGCCGACAGGGGGGAGACTATGGCTACACCTTC.

This clone was seen just once. The gene calls are TRBV5-8 and TRBJ1-3; D remains unclear. The CDR3 has 15 residues. V was pared by 0 bases and J by 4 bases, with 11 bases between. Germline assignment: CDR1 SGHTS and CDR2 YDEGEE. For the CDR3, the DNA is TGTGCCAGCAGCTTGGTTTCCCGGGCAGGAAACACCATATATTTT. This gives the protein CASSLVSRAGNTIYF.

The rearrangement joins TRBV30 to TRBJ1-1; D perhaps matches TRBD1 (5 bases). CDR1 is GTSNPN and CDR2 is SVGIG in the germline V gene (reference sequence). V was trimmed by 2 bases and J by 1 base, leaving 14 bases between them. The CDR3 loop spans 15 amino acids. Written as DNA, the CDR3 is TGTGCCTGGAGTCTAAATGGAGGGACGAACACTGAAGCTTTCTTT. Its protein product is CAWSLNGGTNTEAFF.

V usage is TRBV5-1 and J usage is TRBJ2-3; unclear D gene. Germline assignment: CDR1 SGHRS and CDR2 YFSETQ. Trimming removed 0 bases at V and 3 bases at J, with 14 bases between. CDR3 length equals 16 residues. The CDR3: CASSLADNWPTDTQYF. The CDR3 DNA reads TGCGCCAGCAGCTTGGCGGATAACTGGCCGACAGATACGCAGTATTTT.

This chain connects TRBV6-6 to TRBJ2-2; 8 nucleotides align to TRBD1. Losses at the gene ends were 2 bases for V and 6 bases for J; bases not matched to a gene: 8. The CDR3 contains 16 residues. Per the germline V gene, CDR1 is MNHNY and CDR2 is SVGAGI (reference sequence). This chain's CDR3 is CASSYARRGLAGELFF. In DNA, the CDR3 is TGTGCCAGCAGTTACGCGCGCAGGGGGCTTGCCGGGGAGCTGTTTTTT.

The J gene is TRBJ2-1, the V gene TRBV9; 11 bases line up with TRBD2. V was pared by 3 bases and J by 7 bases, with 3 bases of the junction left unmatched. Germline V CDR1 and CDR2: SGDLS, YYNGEE. This CDR3 has 14 residues. DNA for the CDR3: TGTGCCAGCAGCGCGACTAGCGGGAAGAATGAGCAGTTCTTC. Translated, it gives CASSATSGKNEQFF.

The V gene is TRBV6-1, the J gene TRBJ2-7, with 9 bases that match TRBD2. V dropped 3 bases and J dropped 2; count of bases not matched to a gene: 5. The CDR3 loop spans 15 amino acids. Germline V gives CDR1 MNHNS, CDR2 SASEGT. The CDR3 DNA reads as TGTGCCAGCAGTGATTTTCCTAGCGGGGCCTACGAGCAGTACTTC. Translated, it gives CASSDFPSGAYEQYF.

This rearrangement joins TRBV7-9 to TRBJ2-7; 9 bases line up with TRBD1. The CDR3 contains 15 residues. CDR1 is SEHNR, CDR2 FQNEAQ, per germline (reference sequence). J was trimmed by 0 bases and V by 4 bases; bases with no gene match: 4. CDR3 in amino acids: CASSSDRGDSYEQYF. DNA for the CDR3: TGTGCCAGCAGCTCGGACAGGGGCGACTCCTACGAGCAGTACTTC.

CDR3 nucleotide sequence: TGTGCCACCAGCAACGACCGGACAGGAGACTCTGGAAACACCATATATTTT. Translated, it gives CATSNDRTGDSGNTIYF. The chain couples TRBV15 to TRBJ1-3; 7 positions agree with TRBD1. The CDR3 is made up of 17 amino acids. V trimming: 4 bases; J trimming: 0 bases; junction bases outside the gene matches: 9. Germline loops: CDR1 LNHNV, CDR2 YYDKDF (reference sequence).

This chain joins TRBV28 and TRBJ2-7; D unresolved. V was pared by 6 bases and J by 2 bases, with 14 bases between. There are 14 residues in the CDR3. Germline loops: CDR1 MDHEN, CDR2 SYDVKM. The CDR3 is CASRRSDGTYEQYF. CDR3 bases: TGTGCCAGCAGACGGTCCGACGGAACCTACGAGCAGTACTTC.

V is TRBV28 and J is TRBJ2-7; a possible D gene is TRBD1 (5 bases). Germline V CDR1 and CDR2: MDHEN, SYDVKM. The CDR3 runs to 12 residues. The V end lost 1 base, the J end lost 5 bases, and 6 bases lay between the germline ends. The CDR3 sequence: CASSLLGDEQYF. In DNA, the CDR3 is TGTGCCAGCAGTTTATTAGGGGACGAGCAGTACTTC.

Comments on this clone: The germline gene is not matched at one end of the junction; a read error may be the cause. The chain links TRBV7-7 to TRBJ2-2; D might be TRBD1 (5 bases). Germline-derived CDR1 and CDR2 are SSHAT and FNYEAQ (reference sequence). The CDR3 totals 16 residues. The CDR3 protein is CASSPSIRANTGELFF. For the CDR3, the DNA is TGTGCTAGCAGCCCCAGTATCAGGGCGAACACCGGGGAGCTGTTTTTT.

V usage is TRBV5-1 and J usage is TRBJ2-7, with D perhaps TRBD2 (6 bases). Germline CDR1 reads SGHRS; CDR2 reads YFSETQ. Trimming stripped 0 bases from V and 3 bases from J, with 10 bases between. This CDR3 has 14 amino acids. The CDR3 DNA is TGCGCCAGCAGCTTGGAGTCGGAGGGCTACGAGCAGTACTTC. It codes for CASSLESEGYEQYF.

J is TRBJ2-1 and V is TRBV5-4, with 8 bases identical to TRBD1. V shed 0 bases, J shed 0 bases, and the junction held 2 bases outside the gene matches. Germline V gives CDR1 SGHNT, CDR2 YYREEE (reference sequence). The length of the CDR3 is 16 residues. The CDR3 here is CASSLGDRTSYNEQFF. As DNA, the CDR3 is TGTGCCAGCAGCTTGGGGGACAGGACCTCCTACAATGAGCAGTTCTTC.

This sequence joins TRBV5-6 and TRBJ2-7, with D perhaps assigned TRBD1 or TRBD2 (6 bases each). Germline V lookup: CDR1 SGHDT, CDR2 YYEEEE. V was trimmed by 0 bases and J by 5 bases, leaving 18 bases between them. The CDR3 is 16 residues long. For the CDR3, the DNA is TGTGCCAGCAGCTTGGTCTGGTGGGGGGCGCGGGACGAGCAGTACTTC. Its translation: CASSLVWWGARDEQYF.

The V call is TRBV28, the J call TRBJ1-1; D is undetermined. CDR3 length: 13 amino acids. The germline CDR1 and CDR2 sequences are MDHEN and SYDVKM. V was shortened by 7 bases and J by 7 bases, with 16 bases between the two germline ends. The CDR3 spells CASKSVLANEAFF. DNA of the CDR3: TGTGCCAGCAAATCGGTCCTTGCTAATGAAGCTTTCTTT.

In this sample, this clone turned up a few times. CDR3 loop: CASSSTGQNYEQYF. Written as DNA, the CDR3 is TGTGCCAGCAGTTCCACGGGACAGAACTACGAGCAGTACTTC. This chain links TRBV27 with TRBJ2-7, with 7 bases identical to TRBD1. The CDR3 runs to 14 residues. The V and J ends lost 4 bases and 3 bases, in that order; junction bases with no gene match: 6. In germline, CDR1 is MNHEY, CDR2 SMNVEV (reference sequence).

The rearrangement links TRBV30 to TRBJ2-3; D uncertain. Germline CDR1 and CDR2: GTSNPN and SVGIG (reference sequence). Trimming removed 3 bases from V and 0 bases from J, with 7 bases in between. The CDR3 consists of 13 residues. The CDR3 DNA reads TGTGCCTGGAGAGACCGGAGCACAGATACGCAGTATTTT. Translated: CAWRDRSTDTQYF.